One and the same sample provided the 24 T cell receptor beta chains below, sequenced in a study of response to subunit inactivated influenza vaccine. TCRdb reprocessed the RT-PCR reads via MiXCR and lists one record per CDR3 protein. Of roughly 290,000 distinct CDR3 sequences listed, roughly a fifth are singletons. Material: PBMCs from blood, obtained about 20 months after vaccination. All receptors come from a man aged 45 to 75 who received an inactivated influenza vaccine.

This sequence joins TRBV28 and TRBJ1-2; TRBD1 agrees at 8 bases. The CDR3 runs to 14 residues. The J segment lost 2 bases and the V segment lost 7 bases, leaving 6 bases of the junction unmatched. Per germline, CDR1 MDHEN and CDR2 SYDVKM. The DNA of the CDR3 is TGTGCCAGCAATCCAGGGGGCGCCAACTATGGCTACACCTTC. Translation gives CASNPGGANYGYTF.

This clonotype appeared a few times. This chain connects TRBV20-1 to TRBJ1-1; D not certain. The CDR3 totals 18 residues. V lost 6 bases to trimming and J lost 1 base, with 27 bases between them. Looked up from germline, CDR1 is DFQATT and CDR2 is SNEGSKA (reference sequence). The CDR3 region has the DNA TGCAGTGCGCAGTGGTGGGGAGGGTACATCGTAGAGAACACTGAAGCTTTCTTT. This translates into CSAQWWGGYIVENTEAFF.

The V and J genes are TRBV7-3 and TRBJ2-2; the D call may be TRBD1 or TRBD2 (5 bases each). The CDR3 is 16 amino acids. Germline-derived CDR1 and CDR2 are SGHTA and FQGTGA. V was pared by 4 bases and J by 3 bases, with 15 bases between. CDR3 amino acids: CASSSQNRGHTGELFF. The CDR3 DNA follows: TGTGCCAGCAGCTCCCAGAACCGGGGCCACACCGGGGAGCTGTTTTTT.

This clonotype was picked up many times. V is TRBV15 and J is TRBJ1-4; 7 bases match TRBD1. Trimming at V came to 3 bases and at J to 5 bases, leaving 6 bases not matched to a gene. Germline loops: CDR1 LNHNV, CDR2 YYDKDF (reference sequence). This CDR3 is 15 amino acids long. CDR3 nucleotides: TGTGCCACCAGCAGCGGACAGGCTTTAAATGAAAAACTGTTTTTT. Translated, it gives CATSSGQALNEKLFF.

The chain links TRBV12-3 or TRBV12-4 to TRBJ2-3, with 14 bases that match TRBD2. This CDR3 region has 18 residues. Losses at the gene ends were 5 bases for V and 7 bases for J; bases not matched to a gene: 14. This CDR3 is CASSLPPGTSGGLYTQYF. CDR3 coding DNA: TGTGCCAGCAGTCTACCCCCCGGGACTAGCGGGGGCCTATATACGCAGTATTTT.

This clonotype appeared a few times. The chain links TRBV3-1 to TRBJ2-7; no reliable D call. Germline V lookup: CDR1 LGHDT, CDR2 YNNKEL (reference sequence). Trimming shortened V by 4 bases and J by 2 bases, and 12 bases separated the two germline ends. The CDR3 runs 14 residues. The CDR3 bases are TGTGCCAGCAGCCCTTCGGCGGTTCCCTACGAGCAGTACTTC. Protein: CASSPSAVPYEQYF.

The chain couples TRBV4-2 to TRBJ1-2, with a weak D call TRBD1 (6 bases). The germline V gene encodes CDR1 LGHNA and CDR2 YNFKEQ. The CDR3 is made up of 13 amino acids. Trimming stripped 0 bases from V and 8 bases from J, with 10 bases between. This CDR3 is CASSQEGQGGYTF. The CDR3 nucleotides are TGTGCCAGCAGCCAAGAGGGCCAGGGGGGCTACACCTTC.

This clonotype was observed a few times. The chain joins TRBV7-9 to TRBJ1-4; no definite D call. V shed 5 bases and J shed 8 bases, with 6 bases lying between them. This CDR3 region has 11 residues. Per germline, CDR1 SEHNR and CDR2 FQNEAQ (reference sequence). The DNA for the CDR3 is TGTGCCAGCAGCGCCGCAGAAAAACTGTTTTTT. Residues: CASSAAEKLFF.

This clonotype has only a few counts. The gene calls are TRBV7-8 and TRBJ2-5, with D unclear. The CDR3 runs 13 residues. Per germline, CDR1 SGHVS and CDR2 FQNEAQ. Trimming took 4 bases from V and 2 from J, leaving 8 bases between them. CDR3: CASSSRLQETQYF. The CDR3 nucleotides read TGTGCCAGCAGCTCGAGACTTCAAGAGACCCAGTACTTC. Full variable domain (missing parts from reference TRBV7-8 and TRBJ2-5): GAGVSQSPRYKVAKRGQDVALRCDPISGHVSLFWYQQALGQGPEFLTYFQNEAQLDKSGLPSDRFFAERPEGSVSTLKIQRTQQEDSAVYLCASSSRLQETQYFGPGTRLLVL.

The sample holds a few counts of this clonotype. The chain couples TRBV10-3 to TRBJ2-1; TRBD2 matches at 13 bases. The CDR3 is 18 amino acids. Trimming removed 5 bases from V and 6 bases from J; junction bases left unmatched: 13. Germline V CDR1 and CDR2: ENHRY, SYGVKD. CDR3: CAISRLAGGPRSVNEQFF. DNA for the CDR3: TGTGCCATCAGTAGACTAGCGGGGGGACCGCGAAGTGTCAATGAGCAGTTCTTC.

This chain links TRBV7-8 with TRBJ1-2, with D unclear. Germline V gives CDR1 SGHVS, CDR2 FQNEAQ. The V end was cut by 1 base, the J end by 2 bases, with 11 bases between. This CDR3 has 15 amino acids. The CDR3 nucleotides are TGTGCCAGCAGCTTAGTTAGGTCCCGAAACTATGGCTACACCTTC. Encoded protein: CASSLVRSRNYGYTF. The full variable domain, rest sourced from reference TRBV7-8 and TRBJ1-2, is GAGVSQSPRYKVAKRGQDVALRCDPISGHVSLFWYQQALGQGPEFLTYFQNEAQLDKSGLPSDRFFAERPEGSVSTLKIQRTQQEDSAVYLCASSLVRSRNYGYTFGSGTRLTVV.

This clonotype came up many times. V is TRBV4-3 and J is TRBJ2-2, with no clear D. In germline, CDR1 is LGHNA, CDR2 YSLEER. Trimming took 2 bases from V and 4 from J, leaving 8 bases between them. This CDR3 is 14 amino acids long. The CDR3 region has the DNA TGCGCCAGCAGCCAAACAGTTTTCACCGGGGAGCTGTTTTTT. Its protein product is CASSQTVFTGELFF.

There are a few counts of this clonotype. The chain links TRBV6-2 or TRBV6-3 to TRBJ2-5; 12 positions agree with TRBD2. V gave up 5 bases and J gave up 5 bases; unmatched junction bases: 6. Germline V gene sequence: CDR1 MNHEY, CDR2 SVGEGT. There are 15 residues in the CDR3. CDR3 DNA sequence: TGTGCCAGCAGTCCGTCCCTAGCGGGGGGGGAGACCCAGTACTTC. This codes for CASSPSLAGGETQYF.

This clonotype was counted only a few times. V and J are TRBV18 and TRBJ2-7; TRBD1 matches 11 bases. Trimming at V came to 4 bases and at J to 3 bases, leaving 5 bases not matched to a gene. The length of the CDR3 is 15 residues. CDR1 is KGHSH and CDR2 is LQKENI in the germline V gene. The CDR3 DNA reads as TGTGCCAGCTCACTTGGACAGGGGGCCAACTACGAGCAGTACTTC. Its protein product is CASSLGQGANYEQYF.

Details on this clonotype: This may come from a read error, since a much larger clone is one base off. The chain is built from TRBV11-3 and TRBJ1-3; perhaps TRBD1 as D (6 bases). Germline-derived CDR1 and CDR2 are SGHNT and YENEEA. This CDR3 has 14 residues. The CDR3: CASSPGHSGNSIYF. CDR3 nucleotide sequence: TGTGCCAGCAGCCCGGGACACTCTGGAAACAGCATATATTTT.

The chain recombines TRBV12-3 or TRBV12-4 with TRBJ2-3; TRBD2 might be the D (5 bases). The CDR3 sequence is 14 residues long. Trimming removed 6 bases at V and 6 bases at J, with 16 bases between. The CDR3 DNA follows: TGTGCCAGCAGCCGGGGTCAACTAGATGATACGCAGTATTTT. Protein sequence: CASSRGQLDDTQYF.

The J gene is TRBJ2-3, the V gene TRBV9; TRBD2 is a possible D gene (5 bases). Per the germline V gene, CDR1 is SGDLS and CDR2 is YYNGEE. V lost 2 bases and J lost 2, with 15 bases in between. CDR3 length: 16 residues. This CDR3 reads CASSVGAEWFTDTQYF. CDR3 in DNA: TGTGCCAGCAGCGTGGGAGCCGAATGGTTCACAGATACGCAGTATTTT.

The chain is built from TRBV14 and TRBJ2-7, with D perhaps TRBD2 (5 bases). Trimming left V 0 bases short and J 6 bases short, with 9 bases between. Germline CDR1 reads SGHDN; CDR2 reads FVKESK. The CDR3 spans 13 residues. CDR3 sequence: CASSQEEVGEQYF. CDR3 bases: TGTGCCAGCAGCCAAGAGGAGGTGGGCGAGCAGTACTTC.

This clonotype was seen a few times. The rearrangement links TRBV2 to TRBJ2-5; D might be TRBD2 (5 bases). Per the germline V gene, CDR1 is SNHLY and CDR2 is FYNNEI. Trimming pared 1 base from V and 4 bases from J, leaving 13 bases between. This CDR3 is 15 amino acids long. CDR3 nucleotides: TGTGCCAGCAGTGAAGGGGGTCTAGAGGGAGAGACCCAGTACTTC. Protein sequence: CASSEGGLEGETQYF.

The rearrangement links TRBV5-6 to TRBJ1-2; a weak D match, TRBD1 (5 bases). V lost 2 bases to trimming and J lost 2 bases, with 10 bases between them. The CDR3 covers 14 residues. CDR1 and CDR2 (germline): SGHDT, YYEEEE. The CDR3 sequence: CASSFRTGNYGYTF. CDR3 coding DNA: TGTGCCAGCAGCTTTCGCACAGGAAACTATGGCTACACCTTC.

The chain couples TRBV2 to TRBJ1-2, with 7 bases fitting TRBD1. V lost 6 bases and J lost 4; bases outside the gene matches: 8. Germline V gene lookup returns CDR1 SNHLY and CDR2 FYNNEI. The CDR3 contains 14 residues. The CDR3 nucleotides read TGTGCCAGCAGCTCCACAGGGGCCATCTATGGCTACACCTTC. This gives the protein CASSSTGAIYGYTF.

This rearrangement joins TRBV14 to TRBJ2-7, with unresolved D. This CDR3 comprises 15 residues. Trimming cost V 0 bases and J 2 bases, with 11 bases left between them. Germline V gene lookup returns CDR1 SGHDN and CDR2 FVKESK. CDR3 residues: CASSQDIGQPYEQYF. In DNA, the CDR3 is TGTGCCAGCAGCCAAGATATAGGGCAGCCCTACGAGCAGTACTTC.

V gene TRBV6-1 combines with J gene TRBJ2-1, with 10 bases identical to TRBD2. The V gene end was trimmed by 5 bases and the J gene end by 15 bases; junction bases not matched to a gene: 7. Germline CDR1 reads MNHNS; CDR2 reads SASEGT. The CDR3 runs 12 residues. CDR3 DNA sequence: TGTGCCAGCAGTCCCAGCGGGGGGGATCGGTTCTTC. The encoded protein is CASSPSGGDRFF.

V is TRBV24-1 and J is TRBJ2-1; 7 bases map to TRBD1. Trimming at V came to 4 bases and at J to 2 bases, leaving 4 bases not matched to a gene. The CDR3 is 15 residues long. The germline CDR1 and CDR2 sequences are KGHDR and SFDVKD. The CDR3 loop is CATSEDGTAYNEQFF. CDR3 DNA: TGTGCCACCAGTGAGGACGGGACAGCCTACAATGAGCAGTTCTTC.